A selection of T cell receptor beta chains follows, all from one sample in a study of metastatic and nonmetastatic thyroid tumors. TCRdb ran MiXCR on the PCR reads. The data contain 4,500 to 5,500 clones, 25% to 30% of them singletons. Sequenced sample: adjacent normal tissue. The receptors derive from a female donor with papillary thyroid cancer or a benign thyroid nodule (not recorded which). Some clones in this sample may be carry-over from other donors' samples. Each CDR3 is given with its conserved first and last residue. The order of the fields is J gene, CDR3 length, V gene, CDR3 protein.

TRBJ2-1,13,TRBV6-2/TRBV6-3,CASKSGRLNEQFF
TRBJ1-2,15,TRBV6-1,CASTTHSLANYGYTF
TRBJ2-3,17,TRBV4-1,CASSQVGLAAYTDTQYF
TRBJ2-7,13,TRBV2,CASSVRNSYEQYF
TRBJ2-3,16,TRBV6-1,CAICTNSGGSTDTQYF
TRBJ2-1,18,TRBV27,CASSHGLAGRSTGNEQFF
TRBJ2-7,15,TRBV10-1,CASSESAGTGSEQYF
TRBJ2-7,13,TRBV20-1,CSAIKGQSYEQYF
TRBJ2-2,14,TRBV27,CASKSQGNHGELFF
TRBJ1-3,14,TRBV4-2,CASSQGSSGNTIYF
TRBJ2-7,13,TRBV6-2/TRBV6-3,CASSLYRDIEQYF
TRBJ2-5,15,TRBV7-2,CASSLIRTDQETQYF
TRBJ1-5,15,TRBV7-9,CASSPMRGAGKPQHF
TRBJ2-7,15,TRBV27,CASSLSPRATYEQYF
TRBJ1-1,14,TRBV28,CATSSGTGGTEAFF
TRBJ1-4,14,TRBV24-1,CATSDNQGNEKLFF
TRBJ1-1,15,TRBV11-2,CASRSNSGRDTEAFF
TRBJ2-7,13,TRBV6-1,CASSFRGAGEQYF
TRBJ2-1,15,TRBV10-1,CASSEGAGGPLEQFF
TRBJ1-1,14,TRBV20-1,CSARDSRRGTEAFF
TRBJ1-5,14,TRBV19,CASSIPPPNQPQHF
TRBJ2-1,12,TRBV12-3/TRBV12-4,CASSLAGTGWFF